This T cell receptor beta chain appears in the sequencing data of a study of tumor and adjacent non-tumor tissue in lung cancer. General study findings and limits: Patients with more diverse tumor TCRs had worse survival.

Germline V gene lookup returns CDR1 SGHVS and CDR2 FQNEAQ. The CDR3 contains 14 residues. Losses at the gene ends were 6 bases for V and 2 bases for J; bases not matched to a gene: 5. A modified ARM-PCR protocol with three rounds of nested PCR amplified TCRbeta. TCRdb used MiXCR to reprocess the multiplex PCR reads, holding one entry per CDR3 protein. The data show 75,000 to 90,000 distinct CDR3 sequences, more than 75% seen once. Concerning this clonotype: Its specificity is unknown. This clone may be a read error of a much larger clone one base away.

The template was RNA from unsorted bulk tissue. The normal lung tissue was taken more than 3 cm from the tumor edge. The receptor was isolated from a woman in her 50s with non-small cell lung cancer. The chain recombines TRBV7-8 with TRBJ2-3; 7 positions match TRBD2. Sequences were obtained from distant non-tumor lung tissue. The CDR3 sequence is CASRASGHTDTQYF. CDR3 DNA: TGTGCCAGCAGAGCTAGCGGCCACACAGATACGCAGTATTTT.